This TCR beta chain stems from a study of identical twins. At least ten counts were recorded for this clonotype. TCRdb reprocessed the 5' RACE reads via MiXCR and lists one record per CDR3 protein. The table shows hundreds of thousands of distinct CDR3 sequences, with less than 7% occurring only once. Germline V gene data show CDR1 as MNHEY and CDR2 as SVGEGT. Trimming removed 8 bases from V and 0 bases from J, with 8 bases in between. The CDR3 is made up of 13 amino acids. This TCR was recovered from a man between 18 and 29 years old in good health. The chain has TRBV6-2 or TRBV6-3 and TRBJ2-1; D is unclear. Sequenced sample: naive T cells sorted from blood. The CDR3 DNA sequence: TGTGCCAGCCGAAACATCTCCTACAATGAGCAGTTCTTC. Translation: CASRNISYNEQFF.